The T cell receptor (beta chain) under discussion was sequenced for a study of CD8 T cells in Susac syndrome. After extraction with the RNeasy kit, roughly 0.45 to 1 ug of the RNA was reverse transcribed using random hexamers. TCRdb analysed the immunoSEQ multiplex PCR reads with MiXCR anew, one entry per CDR3 protein. Altogether tens of thousands of distinct CDR3 sequences are present, 93% being singletons, with the ten largest covering roughly 0.5%. The V and J ends lost 0 bases and 2 bases respectively, with 17 bases between them. The germline gives CDR1 LGHNA, CDR2 YSLEER. The CDR3 length is 17 residues.

This TCR came from a human donor with multiple sclerosis. The chain recombines TRBV4-3 with TRBJ2-7; D might be TRBD1 (5 bases). The sequenced material came from CD8+ T cells from PBMCs. The CDR3 region has the DNA TGCGCCAGCAGCCAAGATAGAACAGGCGGCGCCCCCTACGAGCAGTACTTC. Its protein is CASSQDRTGGAPYEQYF.